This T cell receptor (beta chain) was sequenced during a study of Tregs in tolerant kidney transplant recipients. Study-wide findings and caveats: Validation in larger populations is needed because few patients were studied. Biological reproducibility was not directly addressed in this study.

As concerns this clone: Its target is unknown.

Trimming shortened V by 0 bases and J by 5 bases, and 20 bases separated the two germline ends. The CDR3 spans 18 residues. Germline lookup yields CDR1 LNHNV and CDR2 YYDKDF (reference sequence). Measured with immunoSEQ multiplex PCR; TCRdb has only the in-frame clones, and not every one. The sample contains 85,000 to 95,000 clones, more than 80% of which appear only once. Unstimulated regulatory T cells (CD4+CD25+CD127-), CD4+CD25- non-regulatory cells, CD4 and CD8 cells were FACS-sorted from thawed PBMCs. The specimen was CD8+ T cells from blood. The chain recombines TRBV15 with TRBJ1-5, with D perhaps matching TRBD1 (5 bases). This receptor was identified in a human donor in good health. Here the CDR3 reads CATSREYRFYPWDQPQHF. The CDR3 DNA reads TGTGCCACCAGCAGAGAATACAGGTTTTACCCGTGGGATCAGCCCCAGCATTTT.